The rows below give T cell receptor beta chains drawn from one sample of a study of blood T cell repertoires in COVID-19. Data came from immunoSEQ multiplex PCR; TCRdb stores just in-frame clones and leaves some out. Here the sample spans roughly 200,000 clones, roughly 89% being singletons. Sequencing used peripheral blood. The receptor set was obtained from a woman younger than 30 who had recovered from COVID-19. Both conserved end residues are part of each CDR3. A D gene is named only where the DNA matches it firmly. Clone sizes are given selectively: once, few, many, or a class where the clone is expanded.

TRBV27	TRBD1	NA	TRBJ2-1	CASSPRTGRNYEQFF	TGTGCCAGCAGTCCCCGGACAGGGCGGAACTATGAGCAGTTCTTC
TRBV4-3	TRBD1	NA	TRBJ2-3	CASSQGGQAFASTDTQYF	TGCGCCAGCAGCCAAGGGGGACAGGCCTTCGCTAGCACAGATACGCAGTATTTT
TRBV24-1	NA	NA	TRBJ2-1	CATSVQRTVGNNEQFF	TGTGCCACCAGCGTACAGCGGACCGTTGGGAACAATGAGCAGTTCTTC
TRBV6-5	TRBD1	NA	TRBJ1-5	CASSRDRGDQPQHF	TGTGCCAGCAGCCGGGACAGGGGCGATCAGCCCCAGCATTTT
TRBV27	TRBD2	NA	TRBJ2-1	CASRTSGSYNEQFF	TGTGCCAGCAGGACTAGCGGCTCCTACAATGAGCAGTTCTTC
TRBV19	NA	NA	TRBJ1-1	CATTKSGKLNTEAFF	TGTGCCACCACTAAGAGCGGCAAACTGAACACTGAAGCTTTCTTT
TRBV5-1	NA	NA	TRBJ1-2	CASQSGSYGYTF	TGCGCCAGCCAATCCGGGTCCTATGGCTACACCTTC
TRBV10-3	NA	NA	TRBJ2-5	CAISGGEETQYF	TGTGCCATCAGTGGGGGGGAAGAGACCCAGTACTTC
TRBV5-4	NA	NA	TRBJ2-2	CASSSQLVTNTGELFF	TGTGCCAGCAGCTCACAGCTCGTTACGAACACCGGGGAGCTGTTTTTT
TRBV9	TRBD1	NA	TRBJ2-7	CASSVAPDRKTYEQYF	TGTGCCAGCAGCGTAGCCCCGGACAGGAAGACCTACGAGCAGTACTTC
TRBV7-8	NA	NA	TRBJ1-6	CASSYRESNSPLHF	TGTGCCAGCAGCTACCGGGAGAGTAATTCACCCCTCCACTTT
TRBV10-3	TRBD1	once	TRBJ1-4	CAISSRTGGHEKLFF	TGTGCCATCAGTTCCCGGACAGGGGGACATGAAAAACTGTTTTTT
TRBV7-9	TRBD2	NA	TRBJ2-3	CASSRGTTSVTDTQYF	TGTGCCAGCAGCCGCGGGACTACGAGTGTAACAGATACGCAGTATTTT
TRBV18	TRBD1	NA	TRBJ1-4	CASSPRGQGKSEKLFF	TGTGCCAGCTCACCTCGCGGACAGGGGAAGAGTGAAAAACTGTTTTTT
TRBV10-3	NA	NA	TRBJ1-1	CAIKDNRFSAAFF	TGTGCCATCAAAGACAACCGGTTTAGCGCGGCTTTCTTT
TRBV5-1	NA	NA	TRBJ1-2	CASSLEAGDYGYTF	TGCGCCAGCAGCTTGGAGGCAGGGGACTATGGCTACACCTTC
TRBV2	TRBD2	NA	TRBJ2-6	CASSGINSGISGANVLTF	TGTGCCAGCAGTGGAATTAATAGCGGGATTTCTGGGGCCAACGTCCTGACTTTC
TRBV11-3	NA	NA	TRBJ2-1	CASSRDNEQFF	TGTGCCAGCAGCCGGGACAATGAGCAGTTCTTC